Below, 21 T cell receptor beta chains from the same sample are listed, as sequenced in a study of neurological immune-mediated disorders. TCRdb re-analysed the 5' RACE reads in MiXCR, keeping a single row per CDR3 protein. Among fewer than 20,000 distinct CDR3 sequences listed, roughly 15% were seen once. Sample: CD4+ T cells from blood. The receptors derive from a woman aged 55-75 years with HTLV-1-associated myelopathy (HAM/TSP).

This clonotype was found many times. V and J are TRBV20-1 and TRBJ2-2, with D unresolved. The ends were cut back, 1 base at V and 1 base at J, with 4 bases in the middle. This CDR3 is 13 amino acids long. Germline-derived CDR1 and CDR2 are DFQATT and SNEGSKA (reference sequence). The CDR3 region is CSARAQNTGELFF. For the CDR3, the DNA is TGCAGTGCTAGAGCGCAGAACACCGGGGAGCTGTTTTTT.

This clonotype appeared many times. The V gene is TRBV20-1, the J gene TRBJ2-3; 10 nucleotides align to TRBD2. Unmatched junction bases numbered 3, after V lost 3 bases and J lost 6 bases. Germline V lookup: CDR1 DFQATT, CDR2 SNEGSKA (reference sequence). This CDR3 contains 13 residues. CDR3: CSASLSGGDTQYF. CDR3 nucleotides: TGCAGTGCTAGTCTTAGCGGGGGGGATACGCAGTATTTT.

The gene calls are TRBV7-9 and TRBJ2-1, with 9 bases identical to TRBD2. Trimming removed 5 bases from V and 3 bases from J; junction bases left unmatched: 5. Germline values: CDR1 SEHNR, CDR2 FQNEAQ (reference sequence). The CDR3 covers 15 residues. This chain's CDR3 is CASSTGLAFYNEQFF. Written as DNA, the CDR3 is TGTGCCAGCAGCACGGGACTAGCTTTCTACAATGAGCAGTTCTTC.

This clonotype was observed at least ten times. CDR3 nucleotide sequence: TGCAGCGTTGTTCGGGGGATGAATCAGCCCCAGCATTTT. Its protein product is CSVVRGMNQPQHF. The genes are TRBV29-1 and TRBJ1-5; the D gene is possibly TRBD1 (5 bases). V was trimmed by 4 bases and J by 4 bases, leaving 11 bases between them. The CDR3 runs 13 residues. CDR1 is SQVTM, CDR2 ANQGSEA, per germline.

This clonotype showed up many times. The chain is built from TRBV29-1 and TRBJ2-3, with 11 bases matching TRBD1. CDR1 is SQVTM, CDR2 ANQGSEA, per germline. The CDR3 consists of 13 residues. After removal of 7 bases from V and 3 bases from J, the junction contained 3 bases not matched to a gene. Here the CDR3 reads CSAGTGGTDTQYF. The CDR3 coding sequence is TGCAGCGCCGGGACAGGGGGGACAGATACGCAGTATTTT.

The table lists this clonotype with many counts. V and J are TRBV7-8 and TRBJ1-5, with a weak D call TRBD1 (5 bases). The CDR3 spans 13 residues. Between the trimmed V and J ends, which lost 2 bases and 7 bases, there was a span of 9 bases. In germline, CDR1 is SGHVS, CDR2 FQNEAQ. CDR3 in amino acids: CASSLNRGQPQHF. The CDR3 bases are TGTGCCAGCAGCTTAAATCGGGGCCAGCCCCAGCATTTT. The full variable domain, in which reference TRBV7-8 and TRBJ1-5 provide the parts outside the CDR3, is GAGVSQSPRYKVAKRGQDVALRCDPISGHVSLFWYQQALGQGPEFLTYFQNEAQLDKSGLPSDRFFAERPEGSVSTLKIQRTQQEDSAVYLCASSLNRGQPQHFGDGTRLSIL.

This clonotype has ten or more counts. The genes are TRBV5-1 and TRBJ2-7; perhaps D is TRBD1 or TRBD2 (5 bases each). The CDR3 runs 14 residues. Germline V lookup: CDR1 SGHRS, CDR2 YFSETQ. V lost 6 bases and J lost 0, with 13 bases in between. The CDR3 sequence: CASTQWGFSYEQYF. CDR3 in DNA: TGCGCCAGCACCCAGTGGGGGTTCTCCTACGAGCAGTACTTC.

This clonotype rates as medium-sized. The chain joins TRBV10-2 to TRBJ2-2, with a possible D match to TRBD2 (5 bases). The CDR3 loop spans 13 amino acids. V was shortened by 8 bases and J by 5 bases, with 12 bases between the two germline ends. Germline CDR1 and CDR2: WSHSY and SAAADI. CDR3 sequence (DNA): TGCGCCAGCGCCGGACTGGGTACCGGGGAGCTGTTTTTT. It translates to CASAGLGTGELFF.

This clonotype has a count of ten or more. This CDR3 is CASSFTGVDHGYTF. In DNA form, the CDR3 reads TGCGCCAGCAGCTTCACCGGAGTCGATCATGGCTACACCTTC. The rearrangement uses TRBV5-1 and TRBJ1-2; D not resolved. V lost 2 bases and J lost 6, with 14 bases in between. Germline V gene lookup returns CDR1 SGHRS and CDR2 YFSETQ. This CDR3 region has 14 residues.

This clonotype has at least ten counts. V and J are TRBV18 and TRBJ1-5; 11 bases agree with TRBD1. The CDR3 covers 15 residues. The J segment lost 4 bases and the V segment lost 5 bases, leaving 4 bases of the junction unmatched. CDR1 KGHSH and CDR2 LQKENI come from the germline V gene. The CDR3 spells CASSGTGGRNQPQHF. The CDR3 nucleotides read TGTGCCAGCTCAGGGACAGGGGGGAGAAATCAGCCCCAGCATTTT.

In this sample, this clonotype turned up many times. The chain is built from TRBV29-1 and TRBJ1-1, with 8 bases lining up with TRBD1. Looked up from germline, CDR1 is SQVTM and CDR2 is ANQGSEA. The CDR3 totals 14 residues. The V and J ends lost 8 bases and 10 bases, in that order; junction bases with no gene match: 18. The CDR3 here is CSSSFAGTGGGAFF. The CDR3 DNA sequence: TGCAGCTCTTCCTTTGCCGGAACAGGGGGGGGAGCTTTCTTT.

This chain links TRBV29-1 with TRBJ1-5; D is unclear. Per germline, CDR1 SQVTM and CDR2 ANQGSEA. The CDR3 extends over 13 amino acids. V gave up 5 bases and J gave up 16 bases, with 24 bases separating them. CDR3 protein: CSVIEGLNQHHHF. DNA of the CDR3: TGCAGCGTTATAGAGGGCCTGAATCAGCACCATCATTTT.

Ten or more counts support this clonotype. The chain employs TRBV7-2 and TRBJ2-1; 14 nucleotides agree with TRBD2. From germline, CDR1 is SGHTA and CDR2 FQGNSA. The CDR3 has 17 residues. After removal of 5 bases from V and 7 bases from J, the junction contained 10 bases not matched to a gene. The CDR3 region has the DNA TGTGCCAGCAGCCGACTAGCGGGGGGGCTGAAGTCGAATGAGCAGTTCTTC. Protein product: CASSRLAGGLKSNEQFF. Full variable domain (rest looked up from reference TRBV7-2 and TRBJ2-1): GAGVSQSPSNKVTEKGKDVELRCDPISGHTALYWYRQSLGQGLEFLIYFQGNSAPDKSGLPSDRFSAERTGGSVSTLTIQRTQQEDSAVYLCASSRLAGGLKSNEQFFGPGTRLTVL.

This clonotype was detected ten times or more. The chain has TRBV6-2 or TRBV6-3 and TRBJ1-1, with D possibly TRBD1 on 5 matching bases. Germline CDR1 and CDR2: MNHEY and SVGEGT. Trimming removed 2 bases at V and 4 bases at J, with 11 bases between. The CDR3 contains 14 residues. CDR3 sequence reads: CASSYPGYPTEAFF. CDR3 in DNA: TGTGCCAGCAGTTACCCAGGGTATCCCACTGAAGCTTTCTTT.

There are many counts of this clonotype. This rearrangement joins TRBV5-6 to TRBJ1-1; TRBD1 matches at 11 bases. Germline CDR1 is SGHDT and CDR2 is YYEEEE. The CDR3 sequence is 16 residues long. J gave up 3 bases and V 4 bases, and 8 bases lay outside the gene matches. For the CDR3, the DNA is TGTGCCAGCAGCCCCGGACAGGGGGCGTGGGACACTGAAGCTTTCTTT. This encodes CASSPGQGAWDTEAFF.

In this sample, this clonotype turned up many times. The DNA of the CDR3 is TGCGCCAGCAGCTTGTCCAGCACACTCACAGATACGCAGTATTTT. The encoded protein is CASSLSSTLTDTQYF. The J gene is TRBJ2-3, the V gene TRBV5-1, with D unclear. CDR1 is SGHRS, CDR2 YFSETQ, per germline. The CDR3 is 15 residues long. Deletions cut 1 base from V and 2 bases from J, with 11 bases between.

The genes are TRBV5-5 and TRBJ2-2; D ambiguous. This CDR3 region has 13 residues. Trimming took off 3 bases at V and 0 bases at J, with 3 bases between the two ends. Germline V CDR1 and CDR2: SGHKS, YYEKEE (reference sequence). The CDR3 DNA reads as TGTGCCAGCAGCTCTTCGAACACCGGGGAGCTGTTTTTT. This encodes CASSSSNTGELFF.

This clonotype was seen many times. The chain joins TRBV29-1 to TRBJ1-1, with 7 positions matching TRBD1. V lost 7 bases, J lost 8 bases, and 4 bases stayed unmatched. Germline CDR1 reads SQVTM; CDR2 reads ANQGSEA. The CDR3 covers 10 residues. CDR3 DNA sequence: TGCAGCGCTGGGACAGCCGAAGCTTTCTTT. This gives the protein CSAGTAEAFF.

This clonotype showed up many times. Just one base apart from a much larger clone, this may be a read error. CDR3 DNA sequence: TGTGCCAGCAGCCCGACACCTGAGGGCTCACCCCTCCACTTT. Encoded protein: CASSPTPEGSPLHF. This chain joins TRBV3-1 and TRBJ1-6; no clear D gene. The CDR3 is made up of 14 amino acids. From germline, CDR1 is LGHDT and CDR2 YNNKEL (reference sequence). Trimming shortened V by 4 bases and J by 10 bases, and 14 bases separated the two germline ends.

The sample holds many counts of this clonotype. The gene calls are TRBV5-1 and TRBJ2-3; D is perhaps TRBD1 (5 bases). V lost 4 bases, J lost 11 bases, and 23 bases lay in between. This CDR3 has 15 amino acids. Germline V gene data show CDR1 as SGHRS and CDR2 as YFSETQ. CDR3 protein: CASSPERGAKLGQYF. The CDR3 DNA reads TGCGCCAGCAGCCCGGAACGTGGGGCCAAGTTGGGGCAGTATTTT.

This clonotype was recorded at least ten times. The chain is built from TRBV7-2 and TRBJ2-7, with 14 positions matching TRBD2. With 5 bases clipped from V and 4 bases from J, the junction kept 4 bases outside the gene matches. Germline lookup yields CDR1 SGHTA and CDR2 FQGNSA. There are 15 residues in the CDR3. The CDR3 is CASSPTSGGGYEQYF. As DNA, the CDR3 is TGTGCCAGCAGCCCGACTAGCGGGGGGGGTTACGAGCAGTACTTC.